This is a list of T cell receptor beta chains from one sample in a study of T cell repertoires in cytomegalovirus infection. TCRdb re-analysed the reads in MiXCR, keeping a single row per CDR3 protein. Among roughly 310,000 distinct CDR3 sequences, roughly 16% were seen once, and the ten largest hold approximately 12%. What was sequenced was PBMCs. The receptors here all came from a human donor in good health (CMV status not recorded). Some clones in this sample may be carry-over from other donors' samples. The CDR3 runs from the conserved cysteine through the conserved F or W. A D gene is named only where the DNA matches it firmly. The listing skips clone size in some rows; elsewhere it reads once, few, many or a size class.

J: TRBJ1-6
D: -
V: TRBV5-8
length: 15
size: -
CDR3: CASSFLVGFNSPLHF
DNA: TGTGCCAGCAGCTTTCTTGTAGGCTTTAATTCACCCCTCCACTTT

J: TRBJ1-2
D: -
V: TRBV7-9
length: 16
size: -
CDR3: CASSLVRGSLHYGYTF
DNA: TGTGCCAGCAGCTTAGTACGCGGGTCTTTACACTATGGCTACACCTTC

J: TRBJ2-4
D: -
V: TRBV7-9
length: 15
size: many
CDR3: CASSLQGQVLNIQYF
DNA: TGTGCCAGCAGCTTACAGGGTCAGGTCTTGAACATTCAGTACTTC

J: TRBJ2-1
D: TRBD2
V: TRBV7-9
length: 18
size: -
CDR3: CASSSLTGLAGPYNEQFF
DNA: TGTGCCAGCAGCTCGCTCACCGGGCTAGCGGGGCCCTACAATGAGCAGTTCTTC

J: TRBJ2-3
D: -
V: TRBV28
length: 15
size: -
CDR3: CASSFGGSGRDTQYF
DNA: TGTGCCAGCAGTTTTGGGGGTTCAGGGCGAGATACGCAGTATTTT

J: TRBJ2-2
D: TRBD2
V: TRBV7-2
length: 15
size: many
CDR3: CASRTSGGAYGELFF
DNA: TGTGCCAGCAGAACTAGCGGGGGGGCCTACGGGGAGCTGTTTTTT

J: TRBJ2-2
D: TRBD1
V: TRBV20-1
length: 14
size: -
CDR3: CSAPGQGATGELFF
DNA: TGCAGTGCCCCGGGACAGGGGGCCACCGGGGAGCTGTTTTTT

J: TRBJ2-7
D: -
V: TRBV6-1
length: 15
size: many
CDR3: CASRSRSTGSYEQYF
DNA: TGTGCCAGCCGATCGCGCTCTACAGGGTCCTACGAGCAGTACTTC

J: TRBJ2-7
D: -
V: TRBV18
length: 13
size: few
CDR3: CASSREISYEQYF
DNA: TGTGCCAGCTCTAGGGAGATTTCCTACGAGCAGTACTTC

J: TRBJ2-7
D: -
V: TRBV7-8
length: 18
size: many
CDR3: CASSFSRRLAGASYEQYF
DNA: TGTGCCAGCAGCTTTTCCCGTCGTCTGGCGGGGGCCTCCTACGAGCAGTACTTC

J: TRBJ2-4
D: TRBD1
V: TRBV20-1
length: 13
size: few
CDR3: CSAIRTGSNIQYF
DNA: TGCAGTGCCATACGGACAGGGTCAAACATTCAGTACTTC

J: TRBJ2-7
D: -
V: TRBV12-3/TRBV12-4
length: 14
size: few
CDR3: CASSPQGPNYEQYF
DNA: TGTGCCAGCAGCCCCCAGGGACCGAACTACGAGCAGTACTTC

J: TRBJ1-2
D: -
V: TRBV7-7
length: 14
size: many
CDR3: CASTPLGPGDGYTF
DNA: TGTGCTAGCACCCCCCTGGGACCTGGGGATGGCTACACCTTC

J: TRBJ2-5
D: -
V: TRBV2
length: 13
size: many
CDR3: CASSEDRGETQYF
DNA: TGTGCCAGCAGTGAGGATCGAGGGGAGACCCAGTACTTC

J: TRBJ2-1
D: TRBD1
V: TRBV29-1
length: 13
size: many
CDR3: CSVEGRQGNEQFF
DNA: TGCAGCGTTGAGGGGCGACAGGGGAATGAGCAGTTCTTC

J: TRBJ2-7
D: TRBD2
V: TRBV4-2
length: 15
size: -
CDR3: CASSQESGGAYEQYF
DNA: TGTGCCAGCAGCCAAGAGAGCGGGGGGGCCTACGAGCAGTACTTC

J: TRBJ1-1
D: -
V: TRBV4-1
length: 11
size: many
CDR3: CASSQEDEAFF
DNA: TGCGCCAGCAGCCAAGAGGATGAAGCTTTCTTT

J: TRBJ1-4
D: -
V: TRBV7-2
length: 14
size: few
CDR3: CASSTGTWGEKLFF
DNA: TGTGCCAGCAGCACCGGGACCTGGGGTGAAAAACTGTTTTTT

J: TRBJ2-7
D: TRBD1
V: TRBV28
length: 14
size: -
CDR3: CASSSRQGISEQYF
DNA: TGTGCCAGCAGTTCAAGACAGGGGATTAGCGAGCAGTACTTC

J: TRBJ2-3
D: -
V: TRBV2
length: 14
size: -
CDR3: CASSDPGGPDTQYF
DNA: TGTGCCAGCAGTGATCCCGGAGGCCCAGATACGCAGTATTTT

J: TRBJ2-7
D: TRBD1
V: TRBV7-8
length: 13
size: many
CDR3: CASSFRQGYEQYF
DNA: TGTGCCAGCAGCTTTAGACAGGGCTACGAGCAGTACTTC

J: TRBJ2-7
D: TRBD2
V: TRBV7-2
length: 14
size: many
CDR3: CASSLGLAGSGQYF
DNA: TGTGCCAGCAGCTTGGGACTAGCGGGATCAGGGCAGTACTTC

J: TRBJ2-5
D: -
V: TRBV12-3/TRBV12-4
length: 15
size: few
CDR3: CASILGRGRQETQYF
DNA: TGTGCCAGCATTCTCGGTCGGGGGCGACAAGAGACCCAGTACTTC

J: TRBJ1-2
D: -
V: TRBV3-1
length: 16
size: -
CDR3: CASSQIEVTPNYGYTF
DNA: TGTGCCAGCAGCCAAATCGAAGTAACCCCTAACTATGGCTACACCTTC

J: TRBJ2-7
D: -
V: TRBV7-2
length: 13
size: many
CDR3: CASSLGPSYEQYF
DNA: TGTGCCAGCAGCTTAGGACCCTCCTACGAGCAGTACTTC

J: TRBJ1-5
D: -
V: TRBV6-2/TRBV6-3
length: 18
size: -
CDR3: CASSFSPRYGSSNQPQHF
DNA: TGTGCCAGCAGTTTTTCCCCAAGGTACGGATCGAGCAATCAGCCCCAGCATTTT

J: TRBJ2-3
D: TRBD1
V: TRBV28
length: 15
size: -
CDR3: CASSSGQEKGATQYF
DNA: TGTGCCAGCAGCTCCGGACAGGAAAAGGGTGCTACGCAGTATTTT

J: TRBJ2-5
D: -
V: TRBV11-3
length: 15
size: -
CDR3: CASSLGSGIGETQYF
DNA: TGTGCCAGCAGCTTAGGTTCCGGGATAGGAGAGACCCAGTACTTC

J: TRBJ2-7
D: -
V: TRBV12-3/TRBV12-4
length: 12
size: few
CDR3: CASSFVTYEQYF
DNA: TGTGCCAGCAGTTTTGTGACATACGAGCAGTACTTC

J: TRBJ2-1
D: -
V: TRBV7-2
length: 18
size: many
CDR3: CASSLDRRIRAAYNEQFF
DNA: TGTGCCAGCAGCTTAGATCGGCGCATCCGAGCCGCCTACAATGAGCAGTTCTTC

J: TRBJ2-2
D: -
V: TRBV6-2/TRBV6-3
length: 16
size: -
CDR3: CASSHRQPLRTGELFF
DNA: TGTGCCAGCAGTCACCGACAGCCGCTGAGGACCGGGGAGCTGTTTTTT

J: TRBJ2-7
D: -
V: TRBV12-3/TRBV12-4
length: 14
size: many
CDR3: CASSFRRKAYEQYF
DNA: TGTGCCAGCAGTTTCCGTCGGAAAGCCTACGAGCAGTACTTC

J: TRBJ2-3
D: TRBD2
V: TRBV4-1
length: 18
size: -
CDR3: CASSQGKSGGAPADTQYF
DNA: TGTGCCAGCAGCCAAGGAAAAAGCGGGGGGGCCCCCGCAGATACGCAGTATTTT

J: TRBJ2-5
D: -
V: TRBV6-5
length: 13
size: -
CDR3: CASSKTASGTQYF
DNA: TGTGCCAGCAGTAAGACTGCCTCGGGAACCCAGTACTTC

J: TRBJ2-1
D: TRBD2
V: TRBV7-3
length: 15
size: -
CDR3: CASSLILAGYNEQFF
DNA: TGTGCCAGCAGCTTAATACTAGCGGGCTACAATGAGCAGTTCTTC